The 19 T cell receptor beta chains below were found in one sample sequenced in a study of blood T cell repertoires in COVID-19. Some clones are missing from TCRdb's copy, which holds only in-frame ones; the method was immunoSEQ multiplex PCR. The table records 410,000 or so clones, 70% to 90% of them present only once. Sequencing input: peripheral blood. Receptor source: a woman under 40 with active or convalescent COVID-19.

V usage is TRBV6-1 and J usage is TRBJ2-7, with 10 positions matching TRBD1. CDR1 is MNHNS and CDR2 is SASEGT in the germline V gene. Losses at the gene ends were 0 bases for V and 2 bases for J; bases not matched to a gene: 4. The CDR3 is 16 amino acids. CDR3: CASSEAYGQGAYEQYF. CDR3 DNA: TGTGCCAGCAGTGAAGCATATGGACAGGGGGCCTACGAGCAGTACTTC.

The rearrangement links TRBV7-9 to TRBJ2-1; D might be TRBD2 (6 bases). Germline loops: CDR1 SEHNR, CDR2 FQNEAQ (reference sequence). This CDR3 contains 14 residues. Trimming pared 1 base from V and 7 bases from J, leaving 11 bases between. CDR3 protein: CASSLEGGWNEQFF. Written as DNA, the CDR3 is TGTGCCAGCAGCTTAGAAGGAGGGTGGAATGAGCAGTTCTTC.

This chain connects TRBV3-1 (or the pseudogene TRBV3-2) to TRBJ2-1; D is unclear. Germline CDR1 reads LGHDT; CDR2 reads YNNKEL (reference sequence). V was clipped by 1 base and J by 0 bases, with 10 bases between them. This CDR3 contains 16 residues. DNA for the CDR3: TGTGCCAGCAGCCAAGTGTCTGGGCCCTCCTACAATGAGCAGTTCTTC. As protein: CASSQVSGPSYNEQFF.

This sequence joins TRBV27 and TRBJ2-7; D might be TRBD2 (7 bases). V shed 2 bases and J shed 4 bases, with 15 bases lying between them. Germline lookup yields CDR1 MNHEY and CDR2 SMNVEV (reference sequence). This CDR3 has 15 residues. The CDR3 DNA reads TGTGCCAGCAGTTTAGGAGGGAAGGGGGGGTACGAGCAGTACTTC. Protein product: CASSLGGKGGYEQYF.

The chain links TRBV6-4 to TRBJ1-2; TRBD1 might be the D (5 bases). Trimming left V 6 bases short and J 4 bases short, with 18 bases between. CDR1 and CDR2 from the germline V gene are MRHNA and SNTAGT. The length of the CDR3 is 15 residues. The CDR3 nucleotides are TGTGCCAGCAGCCCCCTTCAGGGATCTGGCTATGGCTACACCTTC. Protein sequence: CASSPLQGSGYGYTF.

The V and J genes are TRBV7-8 and TRBJ2-7; 13 positions agree with TRBD2. CDR1 is SGHVS and CDR2 is FQNEAQ in the germline V gene. Trimming at V came to 4 bases and at J to 5 bases, leaving 5 bases not matched to a gene. The CDR3 loop spans 15 amino acids. In DNA, the CDR3 is TGTGCCAGCAGCTGGGATGGGACTAGCGGGGACGAGCAGTACTTC. This gives the protein CASSWDGTSGDEQYF.

The V gene is TRBV11-2, the J gene TRBJ2-1, with 10 bases identical to TRBD2. CDR1 is SGHAT, CDR2 FQNNGV, per germline. The junction had 8 bases not matched to a gene; V was cut back by 6 bases and J by 6 bases. The CDR3 has 15 amino acids. CDR3 bases: TGTGCCAGCAGTCTCCTAGCGGGAGTATCCAATGAGCAGTTCTTC. Its protein product is CASSLLAGVSNEQFF.

The genes are TRBV6-5 and TRBJ2-3, with a tentative D call TRBD1 (5 bases). Trimming removed 2 bases at V and 3 bases at J, with 15 bases between. The CDR3 runs 16 residues. In germline, CDR1 is MNHEY, CDR2 SVGAGI. CDR3: CASSYGVVGQTDTQYF. The CDR3 nucleotides read TGTGCCAGCAGTTACGGGGTAGTGGGGCAGACAGATACGCAGTATTTT.

The rearrangement links TRBV6-1 to TRBJ1-1, with D uncertain. The CDR3 runs to 14 residues. V lost 3 bases to trimming and J lost 1 base, with 9 bases between them. Germline lookup yields CDR1 MNHNS and CDR2 SASEGT. In nucleotides, the CDR3 is TGTGCCAGCAGTGAGATGGGCCCGAACACTGAAGCTTTCTTT. Its protein product is CASSEMGPNTEAFF.

This chain uses TRBV19 with TRBJ2-2, with TRBD1 matching over 7 bases. Trimming at V came to 6 bases and at J to 4 bases, leaving 8 bases not matched to a gene. Germline V CDR1 and CDR2: LNHDA, SQIVND (reference sequence). CDR3 size: 15 residues. CDR3: CASRATGTVTGELFF. The DNA for the CDR3 is TGTGCCAGTAGGGCGACAGGGACGGTCACCGGGGAGCTGTTTTTT.

The J gene is TRBJ1-1, the V gene TRBV29-1; D may be TRBD1 (6 bases). Per the germline V gene, CDR1 is SQVTM and CDR2 is ANQGSEA. The CDR3 is made up of 13 amino acids. V dropped 7 bases and J dropped 0 bases, with 12 bases sitting between them. CDR3 protein: CSERDRLNTEAFF. CDR3 DNA sequence: TGCAGCGAACGTGACAGGTTGAACACTGAAGCTTTCTTT.

This sequence joins TRBV6-6 and TRBJ2-6, with D perhaps TRBD1 (5 bases). CDR1 and CDR2 from the germline V gene are MNHNY and SVGAGI (reference sequence). CDR3 size: 15 residues. The V gene lost 6 bases and the J gene lost 0 bases, with 9 bases spanning the gap. CDR3: CASRIRDSGANVLTF. The CDR3 coding sequence is TGTGCCAGCAGAATCAGGGACTCTGGGGCCAACGTCCTGACTTTC.

The chain recombines TRBV10-2 with TRBJ2-1; D is perhaps TRBD2 (7 bases). This CDR3 region has 15 residues. V dropped 2 bases and J dropped 6 bases, with 14 bases sitting between them. Germline CDR1 WSHSY, CDR2 SAAADI. The CDR3 region has the DNA TGCGCCAGCAGTGAGGAGGGGGGGCCAGGCAATGAGCAGTTCTTC. This sequence encodes CASSEEGGPGNEQFF.

This clone has only one observation. The CDR3 DNA is TGTGCCAGCAGCGCCTTTTCCGGGACAGCTAATGAAAAACTGTTTTTT. Its protein is CASSAFSGTANEKLFF. This chain joins TRBV9 and TRBJ1-4; 7 bases are a match to TRBD1. This CDR3 spans 16 amino acids. Trimming cost V 3 bases and J 3 bases; bases outside gene matches: 8. From germline, CDR1 is SGDLS and CDR2 YYNGEE.

The chain recombines TRBV5-4 with TRBJ1-2; the D gene is possibly TRBD1 (5 bases). CDR1 and CDR2 (germline): SGHNT, YYREEE (reference sequence). Trimming left V 4 bases short and J 7 bases short, with 23 bases between. The CDR3 loop spans 16 amino acids. CDR3 protein: CASSPEGLQGKPGYTF. The CDR3 coding sequence is TGTGCCAGCAGCCCGGAGGGTCTCCAGGGTAAACCTGGCTACACCTTC.

The J gene is TRBJ2-1, the V gene TRBV10-3, with TRBD1 as a possible D gene (6 bases). Trimming removed 6 bases at V and 2 bases at J, with 11 bases between. The CDR3 sequence is 14 residues long. Germline-derived CDR1 and CDR2 are ENHRY and SYGVKD. As DNA, the CDR3 is TGTGCCATCAGGGGGGACACTGCCTACAATGAGCAGTTCTTC. It encodes CAIRGDTAYNEQFF.

This chain uses TRBV4-1 with TRBJ1-1; TRBD1 is a possible D gene (5 bases). Trimming cost V 1 base and J 10 bases, with 13 bases left between them. This CDR3 contains 13 residues. Germline V gene data show CDR1 as MGHRA and CDR2 as YSYEKL. The CDR3 here is CASSQVQSRGAFF. The CDR3 coding sequence is TGCGCCAGCAGCCAAGTCCAAAGTAGGGGAGCTTTCTTT.

V and J are TRBV5-8 and TRBJ2-1; 7 bases are a match to TRBD2. J lost 7 bases, V lost 4 bases, and 23 bases had no gene match. Germline-derived CDR1 and CDR2 are SGHTS and YDEGEE. CDR3 length equals 19 residues. CDR3 protein: CASSMRKKLASGVGNEQFF. DNA of the CDR3: TGTGCCAGCAGCATGCGAAAGAAACTAGCGTCGGGAGTCGGTAATGAGCAGTTCTTC.

The chain combines TRBV2 with TRBJ1-4; weak D call: TRBD1 (6 bases). This CDR3 has 13 amino acids. Germline assignment: CDR1 SNHLY and CDR2 FYNNEI. V dropped 4 bases and J dropped 7 bases, with 10 bases sitting between them. The CDR3 spells CASSVQGGEKLFF. DNA for the CDR3: TGTGCCAGCAGTGTACAGGGTGGTGAAAAACTGTTTTTT.